This TCR beta chain is drawn from a study of shared clonotypes between healthy human individuals. Study-wide results and limits: Estimated richness was generally greater in naive than memory subsets.

Notes on this clone: Its antigen remains unknown. In the same sample, other DNA sequences code for this CDR3.

Sequenced by immunoSEQ multiplex PCR; TCRdb stores in-frame clones only, minus some. The table records a few million clones, 80% to 95% of them present only once. The TCR was taken from a man younger than 30 in good health. Some clones in this sample may be carry-over from other donors' samples. Sequenced sample: naive CD4+ T cells from PBMCs. The subset: CD45RA+ positively selected.

In DNA form, the CDR3 reads TGTGCCAGCAGCTCGGGACTAGCGGGGATCACAGATACGCAGTATTTT. As protein: CASSSGLAGITDTQYF. This chain links TRBV7-9 with TRBJ2-3, with TRBD2 matching 13 bases. The CDR3 sequence is 16 residues long. After removal of 4 bases from V and 2 bases from J, the junction contained 3 bases not matched to a gene. Germline V gives CDR1 SEHNR, CDR2 FQNEAQ (reference sequence).